The T cell receptor (beta chain) under discussion was sequenced for a study of T cell repertoires in cytomegalovirus infection. About the research overall: Matching HLA type, along with CMV infection, was indicated by public TCR beta signatures.

TCRdb independently ran MiXCR on the reads; one entry per CDR3 protein. The table records about 830,000 distinct CDR3 sequences, approximately 30% of them present only once. The germline CDR1 and CDR2 sequences are ENHRY and SYGVKD. Deletions cut 10 bases from V and 6 bases from J, with 12 bases between. The CDR3 loop spans 11 amino acids. For this clonotype: Its antigen remains unidentified.

The specimen was cultured CD8+ T cells from PBMCs, collected from culture after CMV antigen stimulation. The chain is built from TRBV10-3 and TRBJ1-2, with no clear D. This sequence originates from a human donor in good health (CMV status not recorded). Some clones in this sample may be carry-over from other donors' samples. The CDR3 nucleotides are TGTGCCACCCCTGAGGGTCATGGCTACACCTTC. Its translation: CATPEGHGYTF.